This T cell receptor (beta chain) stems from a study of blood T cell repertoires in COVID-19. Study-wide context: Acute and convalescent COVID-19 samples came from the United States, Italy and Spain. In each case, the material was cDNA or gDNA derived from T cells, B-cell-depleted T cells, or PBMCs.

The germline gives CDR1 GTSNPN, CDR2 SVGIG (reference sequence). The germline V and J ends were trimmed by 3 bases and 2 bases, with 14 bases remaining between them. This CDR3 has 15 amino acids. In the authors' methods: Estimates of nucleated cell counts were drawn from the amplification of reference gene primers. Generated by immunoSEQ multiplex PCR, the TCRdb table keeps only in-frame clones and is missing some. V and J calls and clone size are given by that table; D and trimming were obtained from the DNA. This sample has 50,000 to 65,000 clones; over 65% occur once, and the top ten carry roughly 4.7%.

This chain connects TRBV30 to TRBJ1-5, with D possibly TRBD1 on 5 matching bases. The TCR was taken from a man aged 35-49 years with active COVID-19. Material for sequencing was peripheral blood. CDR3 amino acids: CAWRVGGRGNQPQHF. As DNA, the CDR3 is TGTGCCTGGAGAGTGGGGGGTAGGGGCAATCAGCCCCAGCATTTT.